This TCR beta chain originates from a study of T cells after yellow fever vaccination. The CDR3 is made up of 15 amino acids. Trimming removed 6 bases from V and 2 bases from J; junction bases left unmatched: 5. This clonotype was detected a few times. TCRdb used MiXCR to reprocess the 5' RACE reads, holding one entry per CDR3 protein. The table lists 300,000 to 350,000 distinct CDR3 sequences, 7% to 9% of them singletons. This chain connects TRBV12-3 or TRBV12-4 to TRBJ2-3; 10 positions agree with TRBD1. This clonotype was obtained from a man aged 18-30 years who received the YFV17D yellow fever vaccine. The sample consisted of PBMCs, taken approximately 40 days after the first yellow fever vaccination. CDR3 nucleotides: TGTGCCAGCAGCGTGCGACAGGGGGCCACAGATACGCAGTATTTT. The encoded protein is CASSVRQGATDTQYF.